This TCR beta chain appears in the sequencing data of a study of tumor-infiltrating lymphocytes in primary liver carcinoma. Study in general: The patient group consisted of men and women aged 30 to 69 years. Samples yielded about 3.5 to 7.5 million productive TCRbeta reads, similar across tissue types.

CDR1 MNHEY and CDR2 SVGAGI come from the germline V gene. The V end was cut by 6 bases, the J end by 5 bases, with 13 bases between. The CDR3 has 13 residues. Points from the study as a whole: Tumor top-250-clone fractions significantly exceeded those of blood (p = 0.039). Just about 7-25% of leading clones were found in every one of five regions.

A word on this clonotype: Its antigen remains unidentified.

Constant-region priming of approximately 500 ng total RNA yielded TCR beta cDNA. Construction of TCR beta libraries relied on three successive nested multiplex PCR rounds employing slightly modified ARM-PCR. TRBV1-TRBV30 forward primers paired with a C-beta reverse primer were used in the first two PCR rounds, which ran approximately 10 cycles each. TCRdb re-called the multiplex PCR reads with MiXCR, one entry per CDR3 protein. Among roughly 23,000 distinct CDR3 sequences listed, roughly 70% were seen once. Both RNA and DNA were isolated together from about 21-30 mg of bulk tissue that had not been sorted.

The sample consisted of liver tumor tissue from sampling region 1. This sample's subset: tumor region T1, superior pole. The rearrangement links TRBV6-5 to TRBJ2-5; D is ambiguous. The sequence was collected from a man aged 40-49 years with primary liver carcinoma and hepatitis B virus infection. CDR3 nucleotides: TGTGCCAGCAGCTCCAGGAGAGAGGAGACCCAGTACTTC. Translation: CASSSRREETQYF.